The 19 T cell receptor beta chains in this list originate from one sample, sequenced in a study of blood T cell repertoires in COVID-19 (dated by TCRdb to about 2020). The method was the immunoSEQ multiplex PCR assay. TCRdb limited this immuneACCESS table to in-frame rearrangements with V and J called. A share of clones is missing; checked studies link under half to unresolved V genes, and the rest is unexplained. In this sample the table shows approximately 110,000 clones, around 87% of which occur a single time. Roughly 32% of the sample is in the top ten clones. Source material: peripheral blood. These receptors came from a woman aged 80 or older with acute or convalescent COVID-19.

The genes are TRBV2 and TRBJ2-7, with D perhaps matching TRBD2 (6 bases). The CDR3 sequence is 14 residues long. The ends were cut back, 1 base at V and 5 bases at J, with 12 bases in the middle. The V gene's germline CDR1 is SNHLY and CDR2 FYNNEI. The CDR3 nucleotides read TGTGCCAGCAGTGAAGGGGCGGGGCTGGACGAGCAGTACTTC. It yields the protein CASSEGAGLDEQYF.

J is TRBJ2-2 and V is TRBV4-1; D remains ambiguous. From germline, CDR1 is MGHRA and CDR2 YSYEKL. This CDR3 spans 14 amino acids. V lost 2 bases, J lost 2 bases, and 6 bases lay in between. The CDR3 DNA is TGCGCCAGCAGCCAACCCACTAACACCGGGGAGCTGTTTTTT. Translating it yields CASSQPTNTGELFF.

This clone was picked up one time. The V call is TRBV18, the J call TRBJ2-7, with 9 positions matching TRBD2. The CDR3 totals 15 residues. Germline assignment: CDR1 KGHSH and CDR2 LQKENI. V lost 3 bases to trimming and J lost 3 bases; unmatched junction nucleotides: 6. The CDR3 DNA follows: TGTGCCAGCTCACCTTCTGCGGGGGGGCGCTACGAGCAGTACTTC. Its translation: CASSPSAGGRYEQYF.

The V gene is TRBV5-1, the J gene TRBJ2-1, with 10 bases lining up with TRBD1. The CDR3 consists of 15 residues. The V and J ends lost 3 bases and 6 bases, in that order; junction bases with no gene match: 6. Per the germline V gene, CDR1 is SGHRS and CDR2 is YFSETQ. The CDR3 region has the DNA TGCGCCAGCAGCTCCTGGGGACAGGGGAGCAATGAGCAGTTCTTC. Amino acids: CASSSWGQGSNEQFF. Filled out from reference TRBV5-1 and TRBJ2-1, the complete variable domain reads KAGVTQTPRYLIKTRGQQVTLSCSPISGHRSVSWYQQTPGQGLQFLFEYFSETQRNKGNFPGRFSGRQFSNSRSEMNVSTLELGDSALYLCASSSWGQGSNEQFFGPGTRLTVL.

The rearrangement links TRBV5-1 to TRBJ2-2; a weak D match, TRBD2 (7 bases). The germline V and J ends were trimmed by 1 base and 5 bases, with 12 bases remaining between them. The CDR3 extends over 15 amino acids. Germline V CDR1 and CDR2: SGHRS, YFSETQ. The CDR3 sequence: CASSLSQGGTGELFF. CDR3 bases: TGCGCCAGCAGCTTGTCACAGGGAGGGACCGGGGAGCTGTTTTTT.

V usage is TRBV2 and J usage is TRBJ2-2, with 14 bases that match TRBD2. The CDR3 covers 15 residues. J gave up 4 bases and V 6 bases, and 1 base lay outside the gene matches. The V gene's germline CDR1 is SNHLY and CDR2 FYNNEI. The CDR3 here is CASSGTSGGTGELFF. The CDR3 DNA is TGTGCCAGCAGCGGGACTAGCGGGGGCACCGGGGAGCTGTTTTTT.

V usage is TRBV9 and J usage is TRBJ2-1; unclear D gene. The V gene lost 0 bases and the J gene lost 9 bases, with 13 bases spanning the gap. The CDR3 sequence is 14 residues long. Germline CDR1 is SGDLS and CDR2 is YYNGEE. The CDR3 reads CASSVGPQAGEQFF. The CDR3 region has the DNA TGTGCCAGCAGCGTAGGTCCCCAGGCAGGTGAGCAGTTCTTC.

CDR3 protein: CASSLSQGALETQYF. Written as DNA, the CDR3 is TGTGCCAGCAGTTTATCACAGGGGGCCCTGGAGACCCAGTACTTC. The genes are TRBV28 and TRBJ2-5; 9 bases are a match to TRBD1. The CDR3 has 15 residues. Per the germline V gene, CDR1 is MDHEN and CDR2 is SYDVKM. V shed 1 base, J shed 5 bases, and the junction held 5 bases outside the gene matches.

The chain's CDR3 is CSVTDRTANYGYTF. The CDR3 DNA reads TGCAGCGTGACGGACAGGACCGCTAACTATGGCTACACCTTC. The rearrangement joins TRBV29-1 to TRBJ1-2, with TRBD1 matching over 7 bases. There are 14 residues in the CDR3. With 6 bases clipped from V and 0 bases from J, the junction kept 7 bases outside the gene matches. Germline loops: CDR1 SQVTM, CDR2 ANQGSEA.

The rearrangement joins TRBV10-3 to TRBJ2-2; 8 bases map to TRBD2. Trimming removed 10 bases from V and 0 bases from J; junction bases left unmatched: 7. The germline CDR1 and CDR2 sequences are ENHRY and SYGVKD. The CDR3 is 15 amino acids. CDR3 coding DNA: TGTGCCACCGGGGGGGGCCCATCGAACACCGGGGAGCTGTTTTTT. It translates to CATGGGPSNTGELFF.

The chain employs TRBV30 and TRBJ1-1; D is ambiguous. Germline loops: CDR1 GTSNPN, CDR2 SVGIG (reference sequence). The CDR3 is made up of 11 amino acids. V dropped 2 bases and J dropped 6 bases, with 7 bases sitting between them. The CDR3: CAWSLRAEAFF. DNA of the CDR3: TGTGCCTGGAGTCTCCGGGCTGAAGCTTTCTTT.

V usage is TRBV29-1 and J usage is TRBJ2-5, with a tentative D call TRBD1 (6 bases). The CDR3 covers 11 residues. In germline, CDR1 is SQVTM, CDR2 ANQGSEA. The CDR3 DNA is TGCAGTGATGCCCAGGGGGAGACCCAGTACTTC. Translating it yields CSDAQGETQYF.

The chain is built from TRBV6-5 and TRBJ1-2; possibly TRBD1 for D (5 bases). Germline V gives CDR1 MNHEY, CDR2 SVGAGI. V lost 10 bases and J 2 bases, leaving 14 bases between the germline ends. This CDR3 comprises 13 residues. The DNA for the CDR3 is TGTGCCACACGGTGGGGCCAGAACTATGGCTACACCTTC. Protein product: CATRWGQNYGYTF.

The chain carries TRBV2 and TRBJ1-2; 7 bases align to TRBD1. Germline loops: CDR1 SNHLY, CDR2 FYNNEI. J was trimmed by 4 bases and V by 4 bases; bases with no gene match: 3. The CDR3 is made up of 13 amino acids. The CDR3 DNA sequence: TGTGCCAGCAGTGCGACAGGGAGCTATGGCTACACCTTC. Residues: CASSATGSYGYTF.

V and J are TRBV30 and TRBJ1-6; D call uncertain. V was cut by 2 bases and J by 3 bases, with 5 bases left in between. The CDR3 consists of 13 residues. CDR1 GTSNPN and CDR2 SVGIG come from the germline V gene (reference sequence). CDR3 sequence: CAWSRDYNSPLHF. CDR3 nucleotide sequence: TGTGCCTGGAGTCGGGACTATAATTCACCCCTCCACTTT.

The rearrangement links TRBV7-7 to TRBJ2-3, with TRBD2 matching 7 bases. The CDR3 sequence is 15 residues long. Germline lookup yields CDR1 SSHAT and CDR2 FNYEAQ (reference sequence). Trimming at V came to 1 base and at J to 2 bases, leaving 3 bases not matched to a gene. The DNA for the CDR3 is TGTGCCAGCAGCTTAGGACTAGCCCACACAGATACGCAGTATTTT. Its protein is CASSLGLAHTDTQYF.

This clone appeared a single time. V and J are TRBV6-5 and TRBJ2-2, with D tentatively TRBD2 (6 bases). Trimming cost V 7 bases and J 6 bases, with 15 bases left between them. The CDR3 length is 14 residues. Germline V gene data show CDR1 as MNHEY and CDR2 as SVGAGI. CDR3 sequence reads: CASTTVGGPGELFF. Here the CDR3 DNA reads TGTGCCAGCACGACGGTCGGAGGGCCCGGGGAGCTGTTTTTT.

CDR3 loop: CASSLAGVTDTQYF. The CDR3 region has the DNA TGTGCCAGCAGCTTAGCAGGGGTGACAGATACGCAGTATTTT. This chain links TRBV7-2 with TRBJ2-3, with D tentatively TRBD1 (5 bases). From germline, CDR1 is SGHTA and CDR2 FQGNSA. The V end was cut by 0 bases, the J end by 3 bases, with 7 bases between. This CDR3 is built from 14 residues.

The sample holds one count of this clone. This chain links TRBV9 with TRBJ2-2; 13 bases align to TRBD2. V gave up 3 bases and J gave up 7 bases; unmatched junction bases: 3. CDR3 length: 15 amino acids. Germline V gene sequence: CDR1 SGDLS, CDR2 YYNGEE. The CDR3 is CASSEGLAGYGELFF. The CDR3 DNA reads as TGTGCCAGCAGCGAGGGACTAGCGGGGTACGGGGAGCTGTTTTTT.